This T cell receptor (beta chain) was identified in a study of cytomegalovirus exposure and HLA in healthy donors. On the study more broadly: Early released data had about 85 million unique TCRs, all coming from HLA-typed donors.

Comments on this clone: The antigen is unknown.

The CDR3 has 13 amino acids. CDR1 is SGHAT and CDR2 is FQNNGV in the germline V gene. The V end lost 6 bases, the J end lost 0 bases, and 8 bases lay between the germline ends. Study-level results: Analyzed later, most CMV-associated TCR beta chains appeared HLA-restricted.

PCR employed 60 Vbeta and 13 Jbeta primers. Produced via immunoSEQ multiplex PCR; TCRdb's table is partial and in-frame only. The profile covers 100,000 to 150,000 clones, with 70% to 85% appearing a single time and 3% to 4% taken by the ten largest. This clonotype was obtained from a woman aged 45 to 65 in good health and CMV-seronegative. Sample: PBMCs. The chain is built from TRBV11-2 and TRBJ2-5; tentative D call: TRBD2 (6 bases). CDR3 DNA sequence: TGTGCCAGCAGTCTAGCGTACCAAGAGACCCAGTACTTC. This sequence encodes CASSLAYQETQYF.